The rows below give T cell receptor beta chains drawn from one sample of a study of cytomegalovirus exposure and HLA in healthy donors. The repertoire was sequenced with immunoSEQ multiplex PCR; TCRdb's copy has only in-frame clones and lacks some. Here the sample table reports around 70,000 clones. The sample was PBMCs. The source is a woman aged 40 to 50 in good health and CMV-seropositive. The CDR3 runs from the conserved cysteine through the conserved F or W. D genes are given only for firm matches.

J gene: TRBJ2-7; V gene: TRBV29-1; D gene: NA; CDR3 protein: CSVLGGRGYEQYF; CDR3 DNA: TGCAGCGTCCTGGGGGGGCGCGGTTACGAGCAGTACTTC
J gene: TRBJ1-3; V gene: TRBV5-1; D gene: NA; CDR3 protein: CASSLATGWDENTIYF; CDR3 DNA: TGCGCCAGCAGCTTGGCTACAGGGTGGGACGAAAACACCATATATTTT
J gene: TRBJ2-3; V gene: TRBV2; D gene: TRBD2; CDR3 protein: CASSVIAGPADTQYF; CDR3 DNA: TGTGCCAGCAGTGTTATAGCGGGACCGGCAGATACGCAGTATTTT
J gene: TRBJ2-3; V gene: TRBV11-2; D gene: TRBD2; CDR3 protein: CASSLEKRGPGDTQYF; CDR3 DNA: TGTGCCAGCAGCTTAGAAAAGCGGGGGCCGGGAGATACGCAGTATTTT
J gene: TRBJ1-2; V gene: TRBV9; D gene: TRBD1; CDR3 protein: CASSGPGGNYGYTF; CDR3 DNA: TGTGCCAGCAGCGGGCCAGGGGGTAACTATGGCTACACCTTC
J gene: TRBJ1-1; V gene: TRBV5-1; D gene: NA; CDR3 protein: CASSLVQGPETNTEAFF; CDR3 DNA: TGCGCCAGCAGCTTGGTGCAGGGGCCAGAAACGAACACTGAAGCTTTCTTT
J gene: TRBJ2-7; V gene: TRBV27; D gene: TRBD2; CDR3 protein: CASSFLPSGEVYEQYF; CDR3 DNA: TGTGCCAGCAGTTTTCTGCCTAGCGGGGAGGTCTACGAGCAGTACTTC
J gene: TRBJ1-5; V gene: TRBV4-1; D gene: NA; CDR3 protein: CASSQEGRGVPQPQHF; CDR3 DNA: TGCGCCAGCAGCCAAGAGGGCAGGGGAGTGCCTCAGCCCCAGCATTTT
J gene: TRBJ2-7; V gene: TRBV27; D gene: TRBD1; CDR3 protein: CASSWDRGSYEQYF; CDR3 DNA: TGTGCCAGCAGTTGGGACAGGGGTTCCTACGAGCAGTACTTC
J gene: TRBJ2-7; V gene: TRBV11-3; D gene: NA; CDR3 protein: CASSRGASSYEQYF; CDR3 DNA: TGTGCCAGCAGCCGCGGGGCTAGCTCCTACGAGCAGTACTTC
J gene: TRBJ2-7; V gene: TRBV10-3; D gene: NA; CDR3 protein: CAIRQGFDYEQYF; CDR3 DNA: TGTGCCATCAGACAGGGCTTCGATTACGAGCAGTACTTC
J gene: TRBJ1-1; V gene: TRBV6-1; D gene: NA; CDR3 protein: CASSEGAHTEAFF; CDR3 DNA: TGTGCCAGCAGTGAGGGGGCGCACACTGAAGCTTTCTTT
J gene: TRBJ1-6; V gene: TRBV12-5; D gene: NA; CDR3 protein: CASALRVSSYNSPLHF; CDR3 DNA: TGTGCTAGTGCCTTGCGGGTTAGCTCCTATAATTCACCCCTCCACTTT
J gene: TRBJ2-2; V gene: TRBV12-5; D gene: TRBD2; CDR3 protein: CASGLVAGGDTGELFF; CDR3 DNA: TGTGCTAGTGGTTTGGTAGCGGGAGGGGACACCGGGGAGCTGTTTTTT
J gene: TRBJ2-1; V gene: TRBV5-6; D gene: NA; CDR3 protein: CASSLRGLYNEQFF; CDR3 DNA: TGTGCCAGCAGCTTGCGAGGGCTCTACAATGAGCAGTTCTTC
J gene: TRBJ2-1; V gene: TRBV18; D gene: TRBD1; CDR3 protein: CASLLDTRDRGVTGYNNEQFF; CDR3 DNA: TGTGCCAGTCTTCTTGATACCCGGGACAGGGGTGTCACGGGTTATAACAATGAGCAGTTCTTC
J gene: TRBJ2-2; V gene: TRBV28; D gene: NA; CDR3 protein: CASRLRQAEGELFF; CDR3 DNA: TGTGCCAGCAGGCTTCGACAGGCTGAGGGGGAGCTGTTTTTT
J gene: TRBJ1-2; V gene: TRBV25-1; D gene: NA; CDR3 protein: CASSELTGQNYGYTF; CDR3 DNA: TGTGCCAGCAGTGAATTAACGGGACAAAACTATGGCTACACCTTC
J gene: TRBJ2-5; V gene: TRBV2; D gene: TRBD1; CDR3 protein: CASSVGQGTQETQYF; CDR3 DNA: TGTGCCAGCAGTGTAGGACAGGGAACCCAAGAGACCCAGTACTTC
J gene: TRBJ1-2; V gene: TRBV7-3; D gene: TRBD1; CDR3 protein: CASSATGGPDGYTF; CDR3 DNA: TGTGCCAGCAGCGCCACAGGGGGCCCGGATGGCTACACCTTC
J gene: TRBJ2-7; V gene: TRBV19; D gene: NA; CDR3 protein: CASSIGSDSGYEQYF; CDR3 DNA: TGTGCCAGTAGTATAGGCAGTGATAGCGGATACGAGCAGTACTTC
J gene: TRBJ2-5; V gene: TRBV4-2; D gene: NA; CDR3 protein: CASSQDRDTLPTQYF; CDR3 DNA: TGTGCCAGCAGCCAAGATAGGGACACCCTCCCGACCCAGTACTTC
J gene: TRBJ2-7; V gene: TRBV6-1; D gene: TRBD2; CDR3 protein: CASSEAQRTSFLTQYF; CDR3 DNA: TGTGCCAGCAGTGAAGCGCAAAGGACTAGCTTCCTTACACAGTACTTC
J gene: TRBJ1-2; V gene: TRBV5-4; D gene: NA; CDR3 protein: CASSSLVFGYTF; CDR3 DNA: TGTGCCAGCAGCTCGTTAGTGTTTGGCTACACCTTC
J gene: TRBJ2-7; V gene: TRBV25-1; D gene: TRBD1; CDR3 protein: CASSDVAGGLGQYF; CDR3 DNA: TGTGCCAGCAGTGACGTAGCAGGGGGTTTAGGGCAGTACTTC
J gene: TRBJ2-7; V gene: TRBV4-1; D gene: NA; CDR3 protein: CASSQPWTGSYAYEQYF; CDR3 DNA: TGCGCCAGCAGCCAACCCTGGACTGGATCTTATGCCTACGAGCAGTACTTC
J gene: TRBJ1-6; V gene: TRBV6-1; D gene: NA; CDR3 protein: CASSDDRDSPLHF; CDR3 DNA: TGTGCCAGCAGCGACGACAGAGATTCACCCCTCCACTTT
J gene: TRBJ1-1; V gene: TRBV28; D gene: NA; CDR3 protein: CASSLRAGMTEAFF; CDR3 DNA: TGTGCCAGCAGTTTAAGGGCAGGGATGACTGAAGCTTTCTTT
J gene: TRBJ2-7; V gene: TRBV9; D gene: NA; CDR3 protein: CASSPGRGTSSYEQYF; CDR3 DNA: TGTGCCAGCAGCCCTGGGAGGGGGACAAGCTCCTACGAGCAGTACTTC
J gene: TRBJ2-5; V gene: TRBV6-4; D gene: NA; CDR3 protein: CASSDQAGRQETQYF; CDR3 DNA: TGTGCCAGCAGTGACCAGGCAGGGAGGCAAGAGACCCAGTACTTC
J gene: TRBJ1-5; V gene: TRBV5-5; D gene: TRBD1; CDR3 protein: CASSLRGQQNQPQHF; CDR3 DNA: TGTGCCAGCAGCTTGCGGGGACAGCAGAATCAGCCCCAGCATTTT
J gene: TRBJ1-1; V gene: TRBV19; D gene: TRBD1; CDR3 protein: CASMQGARDTEAFF; CDR3 DNA: TGTGCCAGTATGCAGGGGGCGAGGGATACTGAAGCTTTCTTT
J gene: TRBJ1-2; V gene: TRBV19; D gene: TRBD1; CDR3 protein: CASSGQGDGYTF; CDR3 DNA: TGTGCCAGTAGCGGACAGGGCGATGGCTACACCTTC
J gene: TRBJ2-1; V gene: TRBV6-5; D gene: TRBD2; CDR3 protein: CASSWTSGSYNEQFF; CDR3 DNA: TGTGCCAGCAGTTGGACTAGCGGCTCCTACAATGAGCAGTTCTTC
J gene: TRBJ2-7; V gene: TRBV9; D gene: TRBD2; CDR3 protein: CASSVGTSGGSREQYF; CDR3 DNA: TGTGCCAGCAGCGTAGGGACTAGCGGGGGGTCCCGCGAGCAGTACTTC
J gene: TRBJ2-7; V gene: TRBV9; D gene: TRBD1; CDR3 protein: CASSVGDRAIEQYF; CDR3 DNA: TGTGCCAGCAGCGTCGGGGACAGGGCGATCGAGCAGTACTTC
J gene: TRBJ1-1; V gene: TRBV6-6; D gene: NA; CDR3 protein: CASSQPDWGDTEAFF; CDR3 DNA: TGTGCCAGCAGCCAGCCTGACTGGGGGGACACTGAAGCTTTCTTT
J gene: TRBJ1-2; V gene: TRBV18; D gene: NA; CDR3 protein: CASSPGGARANYGYTF; CDR3 DNA: TGTGCCAGCTCACCAGGAGGGGCGAGAGCTAACTATGGCTACACCTTC
J gene: TRBJ1-1; V gene: TRBV2; D gene: NA; CDR3 protein: CASSDPKAPTGRVNTEAFF; CDR3 DNA: TGTGCCAGCAGTGATCCAAAGGCTCCGACAGGAAGGGTGAACACTGAAGCTTTCTTT
J gene: TRBJ2-7; V gene: TRBV7-9; D gene: NA; CDR3 protein: CASSPRSSASSYEQYF; CDR3 DNA: TGTGCCAGCAGCCCCCGGTCTAGCGCGAGCTCCTACGAGCAGTACTTC
J gene: TRBJ1-1; V gene: TRBV25-1; D gene: NA; CDR3 protein: CASSDPSRGGGTEAFF; CDR3 DNA: TGTGCCAGCAGTGACCCCAGTCGGGGAGGAGGGACTGAAGCTTTCTTT
J gene: TRBJ2-7; V gene: TRBV5-6; D gene: TRBD1; CDR3 protein: CASSYRDRESYEQYF; CDR3 DNA: TGTGCCAGCAGCTACCGGGACAGGGAGTCCTACGAGCAGTACTTC
J gene: TRBJ2-7; V gene: TRBV6-1; D gene: NA; CDR3 protein: CASSEAVLQVEYF; CDR3 DNA: TGTGCCAGCAGTGAAGCGGTTCTACAGGTGGAGTACTTC
J gene: TRBJ2-3; V gene: TRBV5-4; D gene: TRBD2; CDR3 protein: CASSFGGASTDTQYF; CDR3 DNA: TGTGCCAGCAGCTTCGGGGGGGCTAGCACAGATACGCAGTATTTT
J gene: TRBJ2-7; V gene: TRBV5-6; D gene: NA; CDR3 protein: CASSLRAYEQYF; CDR3 DNA: TGTGCCAGCAGCCTCAGGGCCTACGAGCAGTACTTC
J gene: TRBJ1-3; V gene: TRBV28; D gene: NA; CDR3 protein: CASSLPYRDSGNTIYF; CDR3 DNA: TGTGCCAGCAGTTTACCGTACAGGGACTCTGGAAACACCATATATTTT
J gene: TRBJ1-2; V gene: TRBV29-1; D gene: NA; CDR3 protein: CSVERASLYGYTF; CDR3 DNA: TGCAGCGTTGAGAGGGCCAGCCTCTATGGCTACACCTTC
J gene: TRBJ2-7; V gene: TRBV2; D gene: TRBD1; CDR3 protein: CATALGTGAYEQYF; CDR3 DNA: TGTGCCACCGCCCTGGGGACAGGGGCCTACGAGCAGTACTTC
J gene: TRBJ2-7; V gene: TRBV9; D gene: TRBD2; CDR3 protein: CASSVKREPYEQYF; CDR3 DNA: TGCGCCAGCAGCGTAAAGCGGGAGCCCTACGAGCAGTACTTC
J gene: TRBJ1-1; V gene: TRBV10-3; D gene: TRBD1; CDR3 protein: CAISGDRAGTEAFF; CDR3 DNA: TGTGCCATCAGTGGGGACAGGGCGGGAACTGAAGCTTTCTTT
J gene: TRBJ1-2; V gene: TRBV28; D gene: NA; CDR3 protein: CASSLPNPSQWSNYGYTF; CDR3 DNA: TGTGCCAGCAGTTTACCCAACCCAAGCCAATGGTCTAACTATGGCTACACCTTC
J gene: TRBJ2-2; V gene: TRBV27; D gene: NA; CDR3 protein: CASSFRTLNTGELFF; CDR3 DNA: TGTGCCAGCAGTTTTAGGACATTGAACACCGGGGAGCTGTTTTTT
J gene: TRBJ2-2; V gene: TRBV6-1; D gene: TRBD1; CDR3 protein: CASPKTGAGELFF; CDR3 DNA: TGTGCCAGCCCTAAAACAGGGGCCGGGGAGTTGTTTTTT
J gene: TRBJ2-5; V gene: TRBV7-9; D gene: TRBD2; CDR3 protein: CASSVREYETQYF; CDR3 DNA: TGTGCCAGCAGCGTGCGGGAGTACGAGACCCAGTACTTC
J gene: TRBJ2-2; V gene: TRBV27; D gene: NA; CDR3 protein: CASSLVQGRLNTGELFF; CDR3 DNA: TGTGCCAGCAGTTTGGTCCAGGGCAGATTGAACACCGGGGAGCTGTTTTTT
J gene: TRBJ2-5; V gene: TRBV7-2; D gene: NA; CDR3 protein: CASSLVRGKQETQYF; CDR3 DNA: TGTGCCAGCAGCTTAGTTCGAGGGAAACAAGAGACCCAGTACTTC
J gene: TRBJ1-4; V gene: TRBV7-8; D gene: NA; CDR3 protein: CASSLRLGGEKLFF; CDR3 DNA: TGTGCCAGCAGCTTGAGGCTCGGGGGGGAAAAACTGTTTTTT
J gene: TRBJ1-5; V gene: TRBV6-1; D gene: TRBD1; CDR3 protein: CASSEIGQGRNQPQHF; CDR3 DNA: TGTGCCAGCAGTGAAATCGGACAGGGCCGCAATCAGCCCCAGCATTTT
J gene: TRBJ2-1; V gene: TRBV7-2; D gene: NA; CDR3 protein: CASSLSGGTAYNEQFF; CDR3 DNA: TGTGCCAGCAGCTTATCGGGCGGGACAGCCTACAATGAGCAGTTCTTC